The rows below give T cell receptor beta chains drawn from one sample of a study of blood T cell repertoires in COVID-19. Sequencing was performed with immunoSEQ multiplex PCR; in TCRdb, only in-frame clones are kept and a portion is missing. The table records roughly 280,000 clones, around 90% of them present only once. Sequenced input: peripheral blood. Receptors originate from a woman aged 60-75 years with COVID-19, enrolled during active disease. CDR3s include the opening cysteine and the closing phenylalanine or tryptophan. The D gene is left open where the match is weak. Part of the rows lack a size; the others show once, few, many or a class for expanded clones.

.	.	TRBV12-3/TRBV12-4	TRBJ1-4	CASSLGTAEKLFF	TGTGCCAGCAGTCTGGGGACTGCCGAAAAACTGTTTTTT
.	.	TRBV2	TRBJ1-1	CASNRLEGTEAFF	TGTGCCAGCAATAGACTGGAGGGCACTGAAGCTTTCTTT
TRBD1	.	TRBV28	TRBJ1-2	CASQDRDGYTF	TGTGCCAGCCAAGACAGGGATGGCTACACCTTC
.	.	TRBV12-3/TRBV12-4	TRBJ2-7	CASSLSGAREQYF	TGTGCCAGCAGTTTGTCAGGGGCCAGAGAGCAGTACTTC
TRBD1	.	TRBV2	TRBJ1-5	CASMTGQGQPQHF	TGTGCCAGCATGACGGGACAGGGTCAGCCCCAGCATTTT
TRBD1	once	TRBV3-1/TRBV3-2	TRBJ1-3	CASSPRTGHSGNTIYF	TGTGCCAGCAGCCCTAGGACAGGCCACTCTGGAAACACCATATATTTT
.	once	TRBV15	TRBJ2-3	CATSRDQLTDTQYF	TGTGCCACCAGCAGAGATCAACTAACAGATACGCAGTATTTT
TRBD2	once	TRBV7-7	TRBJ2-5	CASRLPSGFQETQYF	TGTGCCAGCAGACTACCTAGCGGATTCCAAGAGACCCAGTACTTC
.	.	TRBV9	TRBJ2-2	CASSPRQSPNTGELFF	TGTGCCAGCAGCCCACGACAGTCTCCGAACACCGGGGAGCTGTTTTTT
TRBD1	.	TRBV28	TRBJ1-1	CASTPGDRLYNTEAFF	TGTGCCAGCACCCCAGGGGACAGACTTTACAACACTGAAGCTTTCTTT
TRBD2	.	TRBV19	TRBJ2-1	CASSPTPPTLAGGSGEQFF	TGTGCCAGTAGTCCTACCCCCCCTACTCTAGCGGGAGGGTCGGGTGAGCAGTTCTTC
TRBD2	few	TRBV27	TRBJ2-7	CASSVPLAGESQSYEQYF	TGTGCCAGCAGTGTCCCCCTAGCGGGAGAGTCCCAATCCTACGAGCAGTACTTC
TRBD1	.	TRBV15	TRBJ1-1	CAAGEQGRRTEAFF	TGCGCAGCGGGCGAACAGGGGCGGAGGACTGAAGCTTTCTTT
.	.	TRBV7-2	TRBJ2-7	CASKESLGFYEQYF	TGTGCCAGCAAGGAATCCCTAGGCTTCTACGAGCAGTACTTC
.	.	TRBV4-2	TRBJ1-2	CASSQDPEIGYTF	TGTGCCAGCAGCCAAGATCCGGAGATTGGCTACACCTTC
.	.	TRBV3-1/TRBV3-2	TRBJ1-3	CASSRGGDSGNTIYF	TGTGCCAGCAGCCGGGGAGGGGACTCTGGAAACACCATATATTTT
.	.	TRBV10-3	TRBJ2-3	CAISEWGPEIPTDTQYF	TGTGCCATCAGTGAGTGGGGGCCCGAGATTCCCACAGATACGCAGTATTTT
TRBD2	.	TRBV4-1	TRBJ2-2	CASSLVSGINTGELFF	TGCGCCAGCAGCCTTGTCAGCGGGATTAACACCGGGGAGCTGTTTTTT
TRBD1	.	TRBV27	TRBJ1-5	CASSPYRDRINQPQHF	TGTGCCAGCAGTCCCTACCGGGACAGGATCAATCAGCCCCAGCATTTT
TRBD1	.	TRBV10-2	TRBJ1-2	CASSGGQGLGYGYTF	TGCGCCAGCAGTGGAGGACAGGGGCTCGGCTATGGCTACACCTTC
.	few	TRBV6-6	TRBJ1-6	CASNQGYNSPLHF	TGTGCCAGCAACCAGGGGTACAATTCACCCCTCCACTTT
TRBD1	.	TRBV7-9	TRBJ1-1	CASSSDRAPGTEAFF	TGTGCCAGCAGCTCTGACAGGGCCCCGGGGACTGAAGCTTTCTTT
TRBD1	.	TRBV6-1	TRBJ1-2	CASSSETGGTYGYTF	TGTGCCAGCAGTTCAGAGACAGGGGGCACCTATGGCTACACCTTC
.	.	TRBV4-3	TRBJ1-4	CASSQDLSTPGNFEKLFF	TGCGCCAGCAGCCAAGATTTATCGACTCCAGGGAATTTTGAAAAACTGTTTTTT
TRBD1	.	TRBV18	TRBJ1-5	CASSHGTGDQPQHF	TGTGCCAGCTCACACGGGACAGGAGATCAGCCCCAGCATTTT
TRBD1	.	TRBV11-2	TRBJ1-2	CASSPGQVSYGYTF	TGTGCCAGCAGCCCTGGACAGGTCTCTTATGGCTACACCTTC
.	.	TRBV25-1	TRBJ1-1	CASSETTGAPEAFF	TGTGCCAGCAGTGAGACCACAGGAGCCCCTGAAGCTTTCTTT
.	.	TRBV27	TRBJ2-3	CASSLSPVGGVTDTQYF	TGTGCCAGCAGTTTATCGCCCGTGGGGGGAGTTACAGATACGCAGTATTTT